This TCR beta chain was recorded in a study of technical replicates of blood from a few donors. From germline, CDR1 is SEHNR and CDR2 FQNEAQ (reference sequence). CDR3 size: 16 residues. V shed 5 bases and J 3 bases; nucleotides not matched to a gene: 12. The protocol was immunoSEQ multiplex PCR, while the TCRdb copy is restricted to in-frame clones and leaves out a portion. The sample has approximately 95,000 clones, 85% to 95% seen once. The receptor's source is a human donor in good health. What was sequenced was T cells isolated from PBMCs. V is TRBV7-9 and J is TRBJ1-1, with TRBD1 matching over 7 bases. CDR3 protein: CASSPLGDRVDTEAFF. The CDR3 nucleotides read TGTGCCAGCAGCCCTCTCGGAGACAGGGTAGACACTGAAGCTTTCTTT. Full variable domain (rest looked up from reference TRBV7-9 and TRBJ1-1): DTGVSQNPRHKITKRGQNVTFRCDPISEHNRLYWYRQTLGQGPEFLTYFQNEAQLEKSRLLSDRFSAERPKGSFSTLEIQRTEQGDSAMYLCASSPLGDRVDTEAFFGQGTRLTVV.